These T cell receptor beta chains were read from a single sample in a study of blood T cell repertoires in COVID-19. TCRdb's table, derived via immunoSEQ multiplex PCR, lists solely in-frame clones and lacks some. The sample shows some 120,000 clones, 88% of them seen only once. Material for sequencing was peripheral blood. Receptor source: a human donor in a cohort sampled during active COVID-19. CDR3s include the opening cysteine and the closing phenylalanine or tryptophan. D genes are given only for firm matches. Expanded clones are given a class, and other clones once, few, many or no size at all.

D: TRBD1; J: TRBJ2-7; length: 13; size: -; V: TRBV2; CDR3: CASAGTESYEQYF; DNA: TGTGCCAGCGCCGGGACAGAGTCCTACGAGCAGTACTTC
D: TRBD2; J: TRBJ2-5; length: 15; size: once; V: TRBV28; CDR3: CASSPQGLALETQYF; DNA: TGTGCCAGCAGTCCGCAGGGACTAGCGTTGGAGACCCAGTACTTC
D: TRBD2; J: TRBJ2-3; length: 14; size: -; V: TRBV10-2; CDR3: CASSAVAGEGTQYF; DNA: TGCGCCAGCAGTGCCGTAGCGGGGGAAGGTACGCAGTATTTT
D: -; J: TRBJ1-6; length: 16; size: -; V: TRBV5-1; CDR3: CASSLRARGVNSPLHF; DNA: TGCGCCAGCAGCTTGAGGGCCAGGGGAGTGAATTCACCCCTCCACTTT
D: -; J: TRBJ2-7; length: 14; size: once; V: TRBV13; CDR3: CASSIRAAVYEQYF; DNA: TGTGCCAGCAGCATTAGAGCCGCGGTTTACGAGCAGTACTTC
D: TRBD2; J: TRBJ2-3; length: 18; size: -; V: TRBV7-6; CDR3: CASRLFQTGTRETDTQYF; DNA: TGTGCCAGCAGACTATTTCAAACCGGGACTAGAGAGACAGATACGCAGTATTTT
D: -; J: TRBJ2-1; length: 15; size: -; V: TRBV6-5; CDR3: CASRNKIGRGNEQFF; DNA: TGTGCCAGCAGAAATAAGATTGGTCGGGGTAATGAGCAGTTCTTC
D: TRBD1; J: TRBJ1-5; length: 16; size: -; V: TRBV5-6; CDR3: CASSYPQGNSNQPQHF; DNA: TGTGCCAGCAGCTACCCACAGGGGAATAGCAATCAGCCCCAGCATTTT
D: TRBD2; J: TRBJ2-7; length: 14; size: few; V: TRBV9; CDR3: CASSVSSGVHEQYF; DNA: TGTGCCAGCAGCGTTTCTAGCGGGGTCCACGAGCAGTACTTC
D: -; J: TRBJ2-1; length: 13; size: few; V: TRBV7-9; CDR3: CASIPRRSNEQFF; DNA: TGTGCCAGCATCCCACGGAGGTCCAATGAGCAGTTCTTC
D: TRBD2; J: TRBJ2-7; length: 15; size: -; V: TRBV4-1; CDR3: CASSPTRTSLNEQYF; DNA: TGCGCCAGCAGCCCTACCCGGACTAGCCTTAACGAGCAGTACTTC
D: TRBD2; J: TRBJ2-7; length: 16; size: once; V: TRBV19; CDR3: CATQTRSAGGLREQYF; DNA: TGTGCCACCCAAACGCGGTCCGCGGGAGGATTGAGGGAGCAGTACTTC
D: TRBD2; J: TRBJ2-7; length: 17; size: few; V: TRBV7-2; CDR3: CASSLTTSGALSYEQYF; DNA: TGTGCCAGCAGCTTAACGACTAGCGGGGCCCTATCCTACGAGCAGTACTTC
D: TRBD1; J: TRBJ1-2; length: 16; size: -; V: TRBV7-9; CDR3: CASSSGQGGKLIGYTF; DNA: TGTGCCAGCAGCTCGGGACAGGGTGGAAAATTGATCGGCTACACCTTC
D: TRBD1; J: TRBJ2-4; length: 12; size: -; V: TRBV2; CDR3: CASNRQGNIQYF; DNA: TGTGCCAGCAATAGACAGGGGAACATTCAGTACTTC
D: -; J: TRBJ1-2; length: 15; size: few; V: TRBV7-9; CDR3: CASSNKDRSNYGYTF; DNA: TGTGCCAGCAGCAACAAGGACAGATCTAACTATGGCTACACCTTC
D: -; J: TRBJ1-6; length: 15; size: -; V: TRBV28; CDR3: CASSLVQVRKSPLHF; DNA: TGTGCCAGCAGTTTAGTTCAGGTTCGGAAATCACCCCTCCACTTT
D: TRBD2; J: TRBJ2-6; length: 18; size: -; V: TRBV5-1; CDR3: CASSPAGRGGSGANVLTF; DNA: TGCGCCAGCAGCCCTGCGGGGCGGGGGGGCTCTGGGGCCAACGTCCTGACTTTC
D: TRBD2; J: TRBJ2-2; length: 16; size: -; V: TRBV11-2; CDR3: CASSLEGTRYTGELFF; DNA: TGTGCCAGCAGCTTAGAAGGGACTAGATACACCGGGGAGCTGTTTTTT
D: TRBD2; J: TRBJ2-7; length: 17; size: -; V: TRBV4-2; CDR3: CASSQDLAAGLTYEQYF; DNA: TGTGCCAGCAGCCAAGATTTAGCGGCGGGACTAACCTACGAGCAGTACTTC
D: -; J: TRBJ1-4; length: 15; size: -; V: TRBV11-2; CDR3: CASSLHPRANEKLFF; DNA: TGTGCCAGCAGCTTACATCCGAGGGCCAATGAAAAACTGTTTTTT
D: TRBD1; J: TRBJ1-1; length: 12; size: -; V: TRBV28; CDR3: CASRRDRTEAFF; DNA: TGTGCCAGCAGGAGGGACAGGACCGAAGCTTTCTTT
D: -; J: TRBJ2-5; length: 13; size: few; V: TRBV10-2; CDR3: CASRNRSQETQYF; DNA: TGCGCCAGCAGGAACAGAAGCCAAGAGACCCAGTACTTC
D: TRBD2; J: TRBJ2-1; length: 14; size: -; V: TRBV28; CDR3: CATKLAGEDNEQFF; DNA: TGTGCCACAAAACTAGCGGGAGAGGACAATGAGCAGTTCTTC
D: TRBD2; J: TRBJ2-1; length: 16; size: -; V: TRBV18; CDR3: CASSAGAGGSYNEQFF; DNA: TGTGCCAGCTCTGCGGGAGCGGGGGGCTCCTACAATGAGCAGTTCTTC
D: TRBD1; J: TRBJ2-1; length: 12; size: -; V: TRBV29-1; CDR3: CSVDTGDDEQFF; DNA: TGCAGCGTTGACACAGGGGACGATGAGCAGTTCTTC
D: -; J: TRBJ1-6; length: 18; size: -; V: TRBV11-2; CDR3: CASSKATGIPSYNSPLHF; DNA: TGTGCCAGCAGCAAGGCAACAGGGATTCCCTCCTATAATTCACCCCTCCACTTT
D: -; J: TRBJ1-1; length: 12; size: -; V: TRBV20-1; CDR3: CSASGGNTEAFF; DNA: TGCAGTGCTAGTGGAGGGAACACTGAAGCTTTCTTT
D: -; J: TRBJ2-7; length: 15; size: -; V: TRBV3-1/TRBV3-2; CDR3: CASSQEGGYSYEQYF; DNA: TGTGCCAGCAGCCAAGAAGGCGGATACTCCTACGAGCAGTACTTC
D: -; J: TRBJ2-1; length: 15; size: -; V: TRBV7-6; CDR3: CASSSSVFSYNEQFF; DNA: TGTGCCAGCAGCTCCTCTGTCTTCTCCTACAATGAGCAGTTCTTC
D: TRBD2; J: TRBJ2-3; length: 16; size: -; V: TRBV30; CDR3: CAWSEGSGGSTDTQYF; DNA: TGTGCCTGGAGTGAGGGAAGCGGGGGAAGCACAGATACGCAGTATTTT
D: -; J: TRBJ1-2; length: 14; size: few; V: TRBV20-1; CDR3: CSASHPHTNYGYTF; DNA: TGCAGTGCTAGTCACCCCCACACTAACTATGGCTACACCTTC
D: -; J: TRBJ2-7; length: 15; size: -; V: TRBV25-1; CDR3: CASSERDGSSYEQYF; DNA: TGTGCCAGCAGTGAGAGGGACGGGAGCTCCTACGAGCAGTACTTC
D: TRBD1; J: TRBJ2-7; length: 15; size: -; V: TRBV7-9; CDR3: CASSRDRGPTYEQYF; DNA: TGTGCCAGCAGCCGGGACAGGGGCCCGACCTACGAGCAGTACTTC
D: TRBD1; J: TRBJ1-1; length: 14; size: -; V: TRBV18; CDR3: CASSPGQGNTEAFF; DNA: TGTGCCAGCTCACCCGGACAGGGGAACACTGAAGCTTTCTTT
D: TRBD2; J: TRBJ2-2; length: 18; size: -; V: TRBV19; CDR3: CASSKGRTSGPNTGELFF; DNA: TGTGCCAGTAGTAAGGGACGGACTAGCGGTCCGAACACCGGGGAGCTGTTTTTT
D: -; J: TRBJ2-3; length: 12; size: -; V: TRBV6-5; CDR3: CASSSRSYTQYF; DNA: TGTGCCAGCAGTTCGAGATCCTATACGCAGTATTTT
D: -; J: TRBJ2-2; length: 13; size: -; V: TRBV24-1; CDR3: CATTEASTGELFF; DNA: TGTGCCACCACCGAAGCTTCAACCGGGGAGCTGTTTTTT
D: -; J: TRBJ1-5; length: 15; size: once; V: TRBV2; CDR3: CASSGTLGSNQPQHF; DNA: TGTGCCAGCAGTGGGACATTGGGTAGCAATCAGCCCCAGCATTTT
D: TRBD1; J: TRBJ2-1; length: 14; size: -; V: TRBV5-1; CDR3: CASSLDRGNNEQFF; DNA: TGCGCCAGCAGCTTGGACAGGGGAAACAATGAGCAGTTCTTC
D: TRBD2; J: TRBJ2-3; length: 13; size: -; V: TRBV27; CDR3: CASSSRGADTQYF; DNA: TGTGCCAGCAGCTCCCGGGGGGCAGATACGCAGTATTTT
D: TRBD2; J: TRBJ2-5; length: 14; size: -; V: TRBV29-1; CDR3: CSVGFTSGEETQYF; DNA: TGCAGCGTTGGTTTTACTAGCGGGGAAGAGACCCAGTACTTC
D: TRBD2; J: TRBJ2-3; length: 15; size: -; V: TRBV10-3; CDR3: CAISESGGSTDTQYF; DNA: TGTGCCATCAGTGAGTCCGGGGGGAGCACAGATACGCAGTATTTT
D: TRBD1; J: TRBJ1-4; length: 15; size: -; V: TRBV7-8; CDR3: CASSPQGGLREKLFF; DNA: TGTGCCAGCAGCCCCCAGGGGGGACTTCGGGAAAAACTGTTTTTT
D: TRBD1; J: TRBJ1-2; length: 17; size: -; V: TRBV18; CDR3: CASSPGQARSLNYGYTF; DNA: TGTGCCAGCTCACCCGGACAGGCGCGGTCCTTAAACTATGGCTACACCTTC
D: -; J: TRBJ1-6; length: 17; size: few; V: TRBV4-1; CDR3: CASSPEDGSSYNSPLHF; DNA: TGCGCCAGCAGTCCCGAGGACGGGAGCTCCTATAATTCACCCCTCCACTTT
D: -; J: TRBJ2-6; length: 16; size: once; V: TRBV18; CDR3: CASSPESGAVANVLTF; DNA: TGTGCCAGCTCACCTGAATCAGGGGCTGTGGCCAACGTCCTGACTTTC
D: TRBD2; J: TRBJ2-7; length: 15; size: -; V: TRBV19; CDR3: CASSMGLAGFYEQYF; DNA: TGTGCCAGTAGTATGGGACTAGCGGGATTCTACGAGCAGTACTTC
D: -; J: TRBJ1-6; length: 16; size: -; V: TRBV6-5; CDR3: CASSYSGQFQGSPLHF; DNA: TGTGCCAGCAGTTACTCCGGACAGTTCCAAGGTTCACCCCTCCACTTT
D: TRBD1; J: TRBJ1-3; length: 15; size: -; V: TRBV7-9; CDR3: CASSSGQGLRNTIYF; DNA: TGTGCCAGCAGCTCCGGACAGGGCCTTAGAAACACCATATATTTT
D: TRBD2; J: TRBJ2-2; length: 17; size: -; V: TRBV11-2; CDR3: CASSPLTSGGNTGELFF; DNA: TGTGCCAGCAGCCCCCTCACTAGCGGGGGGAACACCGGGGAGCTGTTTTTT
D: TRBD2; J: TRBJ2-7; length: 14; size: few; V: TRBV29-1; CDR3: CSARTSGSSYEQYF; DNA: TGCAGCGCCAGGACTAGCGGGAGCTCCTACGAGCAGTACTTC
D: TRBD1; J: TRBJ1-2; length: 16; size: -; V: TRBV4-2; CDR3: CASSQQYGTGGYGYTF; DNA: TGTGCCAGCAGCCAACAATACGGGACAGGGGGCTATGGCTACACCTTC